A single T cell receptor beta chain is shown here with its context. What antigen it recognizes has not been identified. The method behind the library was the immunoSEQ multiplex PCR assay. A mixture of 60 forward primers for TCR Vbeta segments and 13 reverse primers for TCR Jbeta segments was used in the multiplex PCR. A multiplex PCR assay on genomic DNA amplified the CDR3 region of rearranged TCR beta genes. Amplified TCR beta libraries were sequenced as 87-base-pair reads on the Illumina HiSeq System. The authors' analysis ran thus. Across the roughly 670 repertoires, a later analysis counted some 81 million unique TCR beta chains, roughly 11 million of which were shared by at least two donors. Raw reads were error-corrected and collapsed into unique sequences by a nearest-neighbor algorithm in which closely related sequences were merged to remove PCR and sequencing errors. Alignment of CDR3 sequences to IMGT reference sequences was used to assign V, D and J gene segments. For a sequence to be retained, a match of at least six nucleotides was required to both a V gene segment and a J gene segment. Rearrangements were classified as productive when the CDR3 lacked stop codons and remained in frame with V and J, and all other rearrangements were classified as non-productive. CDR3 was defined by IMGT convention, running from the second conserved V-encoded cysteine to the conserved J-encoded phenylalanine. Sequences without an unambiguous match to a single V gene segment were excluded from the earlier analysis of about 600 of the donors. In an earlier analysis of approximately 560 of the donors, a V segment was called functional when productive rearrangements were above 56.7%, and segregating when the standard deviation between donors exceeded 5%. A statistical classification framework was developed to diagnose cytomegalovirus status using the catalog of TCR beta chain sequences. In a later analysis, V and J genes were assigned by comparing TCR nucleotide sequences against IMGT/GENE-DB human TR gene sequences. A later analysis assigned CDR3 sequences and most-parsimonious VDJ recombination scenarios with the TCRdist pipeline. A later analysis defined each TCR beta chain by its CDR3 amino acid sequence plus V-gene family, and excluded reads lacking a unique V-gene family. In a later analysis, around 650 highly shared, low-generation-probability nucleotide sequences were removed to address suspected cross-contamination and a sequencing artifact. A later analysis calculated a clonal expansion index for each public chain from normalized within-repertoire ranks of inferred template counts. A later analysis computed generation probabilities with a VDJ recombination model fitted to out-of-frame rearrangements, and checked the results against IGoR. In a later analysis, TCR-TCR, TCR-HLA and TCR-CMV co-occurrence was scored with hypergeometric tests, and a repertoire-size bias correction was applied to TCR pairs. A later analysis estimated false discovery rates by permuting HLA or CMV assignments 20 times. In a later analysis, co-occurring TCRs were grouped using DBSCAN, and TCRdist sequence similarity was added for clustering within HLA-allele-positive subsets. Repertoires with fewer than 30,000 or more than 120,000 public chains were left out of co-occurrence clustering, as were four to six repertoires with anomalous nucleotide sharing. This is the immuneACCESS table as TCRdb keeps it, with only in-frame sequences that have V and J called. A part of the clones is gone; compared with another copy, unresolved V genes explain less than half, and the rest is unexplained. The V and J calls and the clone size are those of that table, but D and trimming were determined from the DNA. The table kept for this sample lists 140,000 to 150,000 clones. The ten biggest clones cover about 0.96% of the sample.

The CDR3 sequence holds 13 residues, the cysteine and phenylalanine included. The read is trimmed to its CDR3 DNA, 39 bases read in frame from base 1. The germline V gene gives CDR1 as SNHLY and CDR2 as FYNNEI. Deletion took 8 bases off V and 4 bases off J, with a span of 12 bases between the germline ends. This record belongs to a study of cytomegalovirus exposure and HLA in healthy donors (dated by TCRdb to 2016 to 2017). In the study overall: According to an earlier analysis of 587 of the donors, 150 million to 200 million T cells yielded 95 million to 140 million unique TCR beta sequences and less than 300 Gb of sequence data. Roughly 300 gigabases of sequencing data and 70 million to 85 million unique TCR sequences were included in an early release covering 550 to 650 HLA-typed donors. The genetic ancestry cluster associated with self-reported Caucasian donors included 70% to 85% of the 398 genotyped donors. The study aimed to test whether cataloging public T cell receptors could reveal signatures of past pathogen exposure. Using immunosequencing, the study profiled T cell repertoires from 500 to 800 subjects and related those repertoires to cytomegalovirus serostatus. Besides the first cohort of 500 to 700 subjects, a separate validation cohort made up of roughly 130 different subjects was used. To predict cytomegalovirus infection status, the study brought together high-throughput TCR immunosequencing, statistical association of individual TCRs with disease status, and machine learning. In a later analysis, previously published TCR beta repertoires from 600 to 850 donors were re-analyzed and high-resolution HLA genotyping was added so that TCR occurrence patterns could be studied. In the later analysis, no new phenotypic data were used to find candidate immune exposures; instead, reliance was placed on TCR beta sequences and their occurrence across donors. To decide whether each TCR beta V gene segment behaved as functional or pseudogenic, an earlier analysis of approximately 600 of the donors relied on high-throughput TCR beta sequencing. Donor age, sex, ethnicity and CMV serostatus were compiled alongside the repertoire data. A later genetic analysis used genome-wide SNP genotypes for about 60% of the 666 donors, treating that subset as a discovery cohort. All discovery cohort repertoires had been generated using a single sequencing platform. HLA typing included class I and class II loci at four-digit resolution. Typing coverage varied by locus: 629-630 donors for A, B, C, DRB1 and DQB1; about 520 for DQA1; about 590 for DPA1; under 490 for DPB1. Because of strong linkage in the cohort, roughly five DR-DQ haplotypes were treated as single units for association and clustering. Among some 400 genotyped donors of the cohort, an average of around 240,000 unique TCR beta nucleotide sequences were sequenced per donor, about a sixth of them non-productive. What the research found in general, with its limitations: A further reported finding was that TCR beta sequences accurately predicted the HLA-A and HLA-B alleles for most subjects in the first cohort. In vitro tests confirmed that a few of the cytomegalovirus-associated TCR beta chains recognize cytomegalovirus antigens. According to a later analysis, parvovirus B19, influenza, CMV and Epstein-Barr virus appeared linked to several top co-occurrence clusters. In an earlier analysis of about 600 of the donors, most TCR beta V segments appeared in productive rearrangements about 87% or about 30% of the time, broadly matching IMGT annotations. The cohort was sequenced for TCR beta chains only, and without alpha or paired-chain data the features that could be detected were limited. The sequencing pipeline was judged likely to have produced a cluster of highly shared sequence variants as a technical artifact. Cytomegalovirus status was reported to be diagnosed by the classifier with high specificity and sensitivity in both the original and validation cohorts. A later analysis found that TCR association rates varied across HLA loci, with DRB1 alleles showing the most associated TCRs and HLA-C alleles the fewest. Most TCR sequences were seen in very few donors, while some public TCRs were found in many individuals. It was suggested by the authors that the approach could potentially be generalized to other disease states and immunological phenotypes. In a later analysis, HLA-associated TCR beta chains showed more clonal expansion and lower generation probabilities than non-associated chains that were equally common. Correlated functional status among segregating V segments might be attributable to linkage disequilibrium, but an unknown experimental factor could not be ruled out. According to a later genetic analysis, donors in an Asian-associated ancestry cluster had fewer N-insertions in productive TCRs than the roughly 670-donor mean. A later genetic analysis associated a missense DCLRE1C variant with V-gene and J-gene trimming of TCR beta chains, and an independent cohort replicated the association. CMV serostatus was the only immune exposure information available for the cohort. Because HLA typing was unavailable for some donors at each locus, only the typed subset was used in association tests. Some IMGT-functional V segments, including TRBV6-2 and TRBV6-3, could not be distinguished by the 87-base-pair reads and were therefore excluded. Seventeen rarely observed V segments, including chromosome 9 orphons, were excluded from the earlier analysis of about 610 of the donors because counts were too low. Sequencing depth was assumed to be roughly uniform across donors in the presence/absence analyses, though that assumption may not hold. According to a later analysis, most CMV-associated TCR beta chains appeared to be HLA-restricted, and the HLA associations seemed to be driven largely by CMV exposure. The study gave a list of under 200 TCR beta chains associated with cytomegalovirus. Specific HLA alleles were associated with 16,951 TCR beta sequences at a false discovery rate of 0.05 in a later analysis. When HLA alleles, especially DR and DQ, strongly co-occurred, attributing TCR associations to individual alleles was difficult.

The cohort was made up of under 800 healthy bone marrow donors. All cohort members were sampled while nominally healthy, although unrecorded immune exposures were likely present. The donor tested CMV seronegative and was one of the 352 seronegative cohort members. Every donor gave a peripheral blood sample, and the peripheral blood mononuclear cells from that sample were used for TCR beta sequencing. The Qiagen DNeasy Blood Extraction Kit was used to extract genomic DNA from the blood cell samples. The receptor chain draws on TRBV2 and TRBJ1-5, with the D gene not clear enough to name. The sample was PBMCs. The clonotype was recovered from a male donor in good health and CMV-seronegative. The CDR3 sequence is CASAGQGNQPQHF. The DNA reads TGTGCCAGCGCGGGTCAAGGGAATCAGCCCCAGCATTTT. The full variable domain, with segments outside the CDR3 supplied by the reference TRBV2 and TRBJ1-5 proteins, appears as EPEVTQTPSHQVTQMGQEVILRCVPISNHLYFYWYRQILGQKVEFLVSFYNNEISEKSEIFDDQFSVERPDGSNFTLKIRSTKLEDSAMYFCASAGQGNQPQHFGDGTRLSIL.